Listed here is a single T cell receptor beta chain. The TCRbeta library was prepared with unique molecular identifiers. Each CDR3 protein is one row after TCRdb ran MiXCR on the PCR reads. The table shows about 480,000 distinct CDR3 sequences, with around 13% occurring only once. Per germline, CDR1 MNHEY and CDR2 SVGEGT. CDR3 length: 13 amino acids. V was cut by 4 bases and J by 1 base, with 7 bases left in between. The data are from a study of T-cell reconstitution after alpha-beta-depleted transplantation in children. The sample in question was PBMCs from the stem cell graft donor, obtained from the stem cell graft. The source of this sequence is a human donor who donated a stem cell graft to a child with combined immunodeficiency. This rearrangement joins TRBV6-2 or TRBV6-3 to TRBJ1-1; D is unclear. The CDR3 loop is CASSSLRNTEAFF. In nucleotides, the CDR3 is TGTGCCAGCAGTTCTCTCAGGAACACTGAAGCTTTCTTT.